The clone carrying this TCR beta chain has just a few counts. Its matching antigen is unknown. CD4+ T cells that had been cultured provided DNA sequenced with the Oncomine TCR Beta short-read assay. TCRdb re-called the PCR reads with MiXCR, one entry per CDR3 protein. The data show about 10,000 distinct CDR3 sequences, approximately 60% seen once. This sample stems from a study of vaccination and CD4 T cells after COVID-19. Across the study: Post-vaccine sampling followed dose two by a median 72 days (range 14 to 241).

Germline V gives CDR1 DFQATT, CDR2 SNEGSKA (reference sequence). Trimming cost V 3 bases and J 4 bases, with 12 bases left between them. There are 14 residues in the CDR3. Stated treatment: roughly ten-day PBMC culture with coronavirus spike peptide pools or control peptides (ViraFEST assay). The sequence derives from a human donor who had recovered from COVID-19. This chain connects TRBV20-1 to TRBJ2-2, with TRBD2 as a possible D gene (5 bases). The sample taken for sequencing was CD4+ T cells from blood, cultured in vitro. The CDR3 sequence is CSARARGRTGELFF. DNA of the CDR3: TGCAGTGCTAGGGCTCGCGGGCGCACCGGGGAGCTGTTTTTT.